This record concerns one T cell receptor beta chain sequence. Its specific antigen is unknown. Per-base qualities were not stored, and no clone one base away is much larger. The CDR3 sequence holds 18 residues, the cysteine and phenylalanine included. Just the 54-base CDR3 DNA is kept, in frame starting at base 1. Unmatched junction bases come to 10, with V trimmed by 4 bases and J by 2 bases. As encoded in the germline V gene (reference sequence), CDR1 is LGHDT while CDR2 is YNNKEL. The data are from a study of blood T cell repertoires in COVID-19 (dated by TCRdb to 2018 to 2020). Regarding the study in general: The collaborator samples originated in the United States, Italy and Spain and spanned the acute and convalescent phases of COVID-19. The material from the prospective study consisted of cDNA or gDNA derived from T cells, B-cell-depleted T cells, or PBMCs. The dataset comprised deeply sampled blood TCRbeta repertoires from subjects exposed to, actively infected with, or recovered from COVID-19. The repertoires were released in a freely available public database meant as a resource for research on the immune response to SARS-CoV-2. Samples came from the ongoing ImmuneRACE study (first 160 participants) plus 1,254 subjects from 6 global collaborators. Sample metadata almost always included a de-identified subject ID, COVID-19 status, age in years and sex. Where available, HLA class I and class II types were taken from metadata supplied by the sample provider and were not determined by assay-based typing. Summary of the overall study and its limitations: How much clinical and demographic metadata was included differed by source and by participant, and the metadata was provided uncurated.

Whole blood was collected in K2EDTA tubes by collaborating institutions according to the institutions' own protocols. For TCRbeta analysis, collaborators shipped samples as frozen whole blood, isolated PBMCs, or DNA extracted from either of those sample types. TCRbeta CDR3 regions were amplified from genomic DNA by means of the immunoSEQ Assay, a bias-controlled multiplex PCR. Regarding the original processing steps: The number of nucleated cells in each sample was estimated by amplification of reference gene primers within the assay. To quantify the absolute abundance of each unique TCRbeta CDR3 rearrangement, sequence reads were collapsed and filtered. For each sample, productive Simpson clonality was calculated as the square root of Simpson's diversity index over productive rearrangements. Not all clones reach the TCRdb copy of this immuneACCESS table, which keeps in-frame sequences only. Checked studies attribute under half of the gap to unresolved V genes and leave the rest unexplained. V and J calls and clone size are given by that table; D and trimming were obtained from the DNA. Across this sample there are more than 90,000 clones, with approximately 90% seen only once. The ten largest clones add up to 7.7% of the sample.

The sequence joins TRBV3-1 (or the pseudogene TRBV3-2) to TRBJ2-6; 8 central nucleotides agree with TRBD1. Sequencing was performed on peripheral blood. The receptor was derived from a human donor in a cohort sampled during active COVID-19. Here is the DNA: TGTGCCAGCAGCCGACGTACTGACAGGGGTACTGGGGCCAACGTCCTGACTTTC. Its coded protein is CASSRRTDRGTGANVLTF.